The present T cell receptor (beta chain) was sequenced within a study of blood T cell repertoires in COVID-19 (dated by TCRdb to the early 2020s). Describing the broader study: Samples covering the acute and convalescent phases of COVID-19 were provided by collaborators in the United States, Italy and Spain. A freely available public database, intended as a resource for researchers studying the immune response to SARS-CoV-2, is where the repertoires were released. The material from the prospective study consisted of cDNA or gDNA derived from T cells, B-cell-depleted T cells, or PBMCs. A de-identified subject ID, COVID-19 status, age in years and sex were almost always included in the sample metadata. Samples came from the ongoing ImmuneRACE study (first 160 participants) plus 1,254 subjects from 6 global collaborators. Deeply sampled blood TCRbeta repertoires from subjects exposed to, actively infected with, or recovered from COVID-19 were included in the dataset. Where available, HLA class I and class II types were obtained from metadata supplied by the sample provider rather than from assay-based typing.

The immunoSEQ Assay, a bias-controlled multiplex PCR, was used to amplify TCRbeta CDR3 regions from genomic DNA. The study's own analysis went as follows. The number of nucleated cells in each sample was estimated from the amplification of reference gene primers within the assay. To quantify the absolute abundance of each unique TCRbeta CDR3 rearrangement, sequence reads were collapsed and filtered. Productive Simpson clonality was computed per sample as the square root of Simpson's diversity index over productive rearrangements. TCRdb mirrors the immuneACCESS table, restricted to in-frame sequences. Some clones are absent from its copies; in checked studies, under half trace to an unresolved V gene, and the reason for the others is unknown. V, J and clone size reflect that table, while D and trimming were determined from the DNA. This sample holds around 210,000 clones; around 80% were observed only once. About 8.3% of the sample is taken by the ten largest.

The study at large found these results: The amount of clinical and demographic metadata varied by source and participant and was provided uncurated.

This clone has just one count. No cognate antigen has been identified for it. Base qualities are not recorded, but no much larger clone differs from it by a single base. At one collaborating source in Seattle, patients were enrolled during active infection and were followed longitudinally through the course of disease. The collaborating institutions used their own protocols to collect whole blood in K2EDTA tubes. Collaborator samples were shipped for TCRbeta analysis as frozen whole blood, isolated PBMCs, or DNA extracted from either sample type. Based on the germline V gene, the CDR1 and CDR2 sequences are SGHRS and YFSETQ. The CDR3 goes from the cysteine to the phenylalanine over 15 residues. Here the CDR3 DNA is all that survives: 45 bases in frame from base 1. The V end loses 0 bases and the J end loses 3 bases, and a stretch of 11 bases separates them.

This TCR derives from an elderly woman with COVID-19, enrolled during active disease. The sample consisted of peripheral blood. The chain couples TRBV5-1 to TRBJ2-3, with a tentative D gene TRBD1 over 5 matching bases. CDR3 region: CASSLAPGITDTQYF. The DNA reads as follows: TGCGCCAGCAGCTTGGCGCCAGGGATAACAGATACGCAGTATTTT.